This T cell receptor beta chain was found in a study of neurological immune-mediated disorders. Study conclusions and caveats: Subjects shared no identical expanded-clone CDR3 amino acid sequences, suggesting private TCR-beta repertoires in all groups.

With 10-nucleotide random UMIs included, cDNA was synthesized by 5'RACE. TCRdb reanalysed the 5' RACE reads using MiXCR and keeps one entry per CDR3 protein. The repertoire consists of 48,000 or so distinct CDR3 sequences, with around 10% occurring once and the leading ten covering around 20%. Germline assignment: CDR1 SEHNR and CDR2 FQNEAQ (reference sequence). V was clipped by 4 bases and J by 5 bases; unmatched bases: 6. This CDR3 contains 15 residues. This clonotype has at least ten counts. Its antigen remains unknown. Unsorted libraries were generated from 2 million PBMCs held at -80 degrees C. Material for sequencing was PBMCs. The chain links TRBV7-9 to TRBJ2-1; 9 positions match TRBD2. The sequence came from a woman in her 40s with HTLV-1-associated myelopathy (HAM/TSP). The CDR3 coding sequence is TGTGCCAGCAGCTCGAGCGGGGGGACCAACAATGAGCAGTTCTTC. Encoded protein: CASSSSGGTNNEQFF.